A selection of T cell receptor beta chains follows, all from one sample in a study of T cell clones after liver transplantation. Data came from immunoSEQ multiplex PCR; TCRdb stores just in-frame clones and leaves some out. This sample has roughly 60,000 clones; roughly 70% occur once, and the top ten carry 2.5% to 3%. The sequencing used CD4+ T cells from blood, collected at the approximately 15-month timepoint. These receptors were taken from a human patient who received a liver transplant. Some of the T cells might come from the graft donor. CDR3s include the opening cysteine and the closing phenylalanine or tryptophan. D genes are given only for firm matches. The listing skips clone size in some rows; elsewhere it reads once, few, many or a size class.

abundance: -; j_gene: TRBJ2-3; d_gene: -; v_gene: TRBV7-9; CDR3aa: CASSVEGTTSTDTQYF; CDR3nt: TGTGCCAGCAGCGTGGAAGGGACCACTAGCACAGATACGCAGTATTTT
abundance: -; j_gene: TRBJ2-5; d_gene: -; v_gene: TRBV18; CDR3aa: CASSPGETQYF; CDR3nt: TGTGCCAGCTCACCAGGAGAGACCCAGTACTTC
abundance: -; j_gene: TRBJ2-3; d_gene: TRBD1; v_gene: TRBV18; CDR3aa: CASSPQRGQSTDTQYF; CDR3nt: TGTGCCAGCTCGCCGCAAAGGGGACAGAGCACAGATACGCAGTATTTT
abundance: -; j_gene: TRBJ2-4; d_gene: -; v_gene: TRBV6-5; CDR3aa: CASSYSGGAKNIQYF; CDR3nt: TGTGCCAGCAGTTACTCGGGGGGCGCCAAAAACATTCAGTACTTC
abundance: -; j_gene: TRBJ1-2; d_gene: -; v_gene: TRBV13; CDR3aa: CASSLYSGDYGYTF; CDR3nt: TGTGCCAGCAGCTTATATTCAGGGGACTATGGCTACACCTTC
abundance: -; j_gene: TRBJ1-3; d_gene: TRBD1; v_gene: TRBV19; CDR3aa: CASSMGQGAGNTIYF; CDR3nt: TGTGCCAGTAGTATGGGACAGGGGGCTGGAAACACCATATATTTT
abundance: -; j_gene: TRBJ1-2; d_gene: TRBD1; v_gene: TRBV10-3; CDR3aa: CAISGTGLEGYTF; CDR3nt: TGTGCCATATCCGGGACAGGGTTGGAAGGCTACACCTTC
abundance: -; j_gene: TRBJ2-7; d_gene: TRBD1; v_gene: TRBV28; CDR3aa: CASSGTGTYEQYF; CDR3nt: TGTGCCAGTTCCGGGACAGGGACCTACGAGCAGTACTTC
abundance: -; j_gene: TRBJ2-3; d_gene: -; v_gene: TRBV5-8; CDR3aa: CASSLGPTDTQYF; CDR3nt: TGTGCCAGCAGCTTAGGACCCACAGATACGCAGTATTTT
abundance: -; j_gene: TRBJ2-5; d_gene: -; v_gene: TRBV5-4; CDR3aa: CASSLALGDQETQYF; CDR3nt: TGTGCCAGCAGCTTGGCGCTAGGGGACCAAGAGACCCAGTACTTC
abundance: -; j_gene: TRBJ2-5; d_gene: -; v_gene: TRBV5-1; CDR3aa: CASSTYSGAEETQYF; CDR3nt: TGCGCCAGCAGCACCTACTCCGGGGCCGAAGAGACCCAGTACTTC
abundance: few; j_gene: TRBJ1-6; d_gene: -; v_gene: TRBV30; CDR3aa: CAWVNGAGYNSPLHF; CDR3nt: TGTGCCTGGGTCAATGGAGCAGGGTATAATTCACCCCTCCACTTT
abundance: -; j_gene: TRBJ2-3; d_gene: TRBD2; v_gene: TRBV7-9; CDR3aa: CASSKGTSGSVGTDTQYF; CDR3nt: TGTGCCAGCAGCAAGGGGACTAGCGGGAGTGTCGGCACAGATACGCAGTATTTT
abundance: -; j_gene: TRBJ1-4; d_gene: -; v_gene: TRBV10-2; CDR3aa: CASSGEGTVGEKLFF; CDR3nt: TGCGCCAGCAGTGGAGAAGGAACCGTCGGTGAAAAACTGTTTTTT
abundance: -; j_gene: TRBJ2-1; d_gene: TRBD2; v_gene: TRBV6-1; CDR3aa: CAGTSGGSYNEQFF; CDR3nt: TGTGCCGGGACTAGCGGGGGCTCCTACAATGAGCAGTTCTTC
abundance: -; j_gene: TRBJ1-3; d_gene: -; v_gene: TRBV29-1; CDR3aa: CSVELRKGPRGNTIYF; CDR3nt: TGCAGCGTTGAATTGCGTAAGGGGCCCAGAGGAAACACCATATATTTT
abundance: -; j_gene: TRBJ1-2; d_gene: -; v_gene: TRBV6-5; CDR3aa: CASRMVGENYGYTF; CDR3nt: TGTGCCAGCAGGATGGTAGGGGAAAACTATGGCTACACCTTC
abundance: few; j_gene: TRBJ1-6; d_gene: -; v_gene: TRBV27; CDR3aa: CASSFDVGSPLHF; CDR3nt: TGTGCCAGCAGTTTTGATGTTGGGTCACCCCTCCACTTT
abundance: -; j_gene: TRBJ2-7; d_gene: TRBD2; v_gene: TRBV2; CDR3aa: CASSALAGGLGEQYF; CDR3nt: TGTGCCAGCAGTGCACTAGCGGGGGGGCTTGGCGAGCAGTACTTC
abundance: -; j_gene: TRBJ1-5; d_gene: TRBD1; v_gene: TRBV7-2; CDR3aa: CASSPGQGQGPQHF; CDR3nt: TGTGCCAGCAGTCCGGGACAGGGCCAAGGGCCCCAGCATTTT
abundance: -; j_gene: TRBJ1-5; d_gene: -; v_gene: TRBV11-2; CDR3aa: CASSLAVGQPQHF; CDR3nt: TGTGCCAGCAGCTTAGCAGTGGGCCAGCCCCAGCATTTT
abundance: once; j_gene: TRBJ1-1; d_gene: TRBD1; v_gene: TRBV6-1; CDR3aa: CASSERGQGASTEAFF; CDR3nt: TGTGCCAGCAGTGAAAGGGGACAGGGGGCATCCACTGAAGCTTTCTTT
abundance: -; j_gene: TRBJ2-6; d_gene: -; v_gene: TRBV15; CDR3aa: CATSRESSGANVLTF; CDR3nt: TGTGCCACCAGCAGGGAGAGCTCTGGGGCCAACGTCCTGACTTTC
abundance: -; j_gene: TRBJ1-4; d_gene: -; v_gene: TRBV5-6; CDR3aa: CASHRQISIEKLFF; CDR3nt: TGTGCCAGCCACAGACAGATTTCTATTGAAAAACTGTTTTTT
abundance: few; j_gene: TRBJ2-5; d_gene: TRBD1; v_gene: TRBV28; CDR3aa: CASSLPGTGDSQETQYF; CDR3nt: TGTGCCAGCAGTTTACCAGGGACAGGCGACTCACAAGAGACCCAGTACTTC
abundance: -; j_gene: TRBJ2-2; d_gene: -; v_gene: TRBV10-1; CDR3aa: CASRGSGNTGELFF; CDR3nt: TGCGCCAGCAGAGGTAGCGGGAACACCGGGGAGCTGTTTTTT
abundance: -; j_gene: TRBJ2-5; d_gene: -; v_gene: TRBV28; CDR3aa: CASSSSSQGRETQYF; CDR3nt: TGTGCCAGCAGTTCTTCTAGTCAGGGTAGGGAGACCCAGTACTTC
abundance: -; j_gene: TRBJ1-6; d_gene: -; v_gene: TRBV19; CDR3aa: CASRKDREDSPLHF; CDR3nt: TGTGCCAGTAGAAAAGACAGAGAGGATTCACCCCTCCACTTT
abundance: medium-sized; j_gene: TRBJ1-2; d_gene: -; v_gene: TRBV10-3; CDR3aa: CAISDVKEGYTF; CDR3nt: TGTGCCATCAGTGATGTTAAGGAGGGCTACACCTTC
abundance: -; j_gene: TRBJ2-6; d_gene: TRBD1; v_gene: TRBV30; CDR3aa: CAWSYGQGIGANVLTF; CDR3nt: TGTGCCTGGAGTTACGGACAGGGGATCGGGGCCAACGTCCTGACTTTC
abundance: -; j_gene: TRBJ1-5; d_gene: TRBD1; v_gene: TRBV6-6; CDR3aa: CASTGTGDNQPQHF; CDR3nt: TGTGCCAGCACCGGGACAGGGGACAATCAGCCCCAGCATTTT
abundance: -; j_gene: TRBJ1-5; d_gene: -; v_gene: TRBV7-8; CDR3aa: CASSWDSNQPQHF; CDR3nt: TGTGCCAGCAGCTGGGACAGCAATCAGCCCCAGCATTTT
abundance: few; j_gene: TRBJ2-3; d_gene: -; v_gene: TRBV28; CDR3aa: CASRLADTQYF; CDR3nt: TGTGCCAGCAGATTAGCAGATACGCAGTATTTT
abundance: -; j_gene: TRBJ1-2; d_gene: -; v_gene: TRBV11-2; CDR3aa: CASSLDLRSGYTF; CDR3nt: TGTGCCAGCAGCTTAGATCTCCGTTCAGGCTACACCTTC
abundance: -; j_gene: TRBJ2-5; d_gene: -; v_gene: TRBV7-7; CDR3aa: CASSLAGLQETQYF; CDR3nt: TGTGCCAGCAGCCTCGCGGGACTCCAAGAGACCCAGTACTTC
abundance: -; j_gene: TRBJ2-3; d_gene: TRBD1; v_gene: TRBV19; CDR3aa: CASSTSRGTTDTQYF; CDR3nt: TGTGCCAGTAGTACTAGCAGGGGGACCACAGATACGCAGTATTTT
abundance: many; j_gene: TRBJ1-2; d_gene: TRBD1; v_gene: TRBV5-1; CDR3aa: CASSLGGQDHYGYTF; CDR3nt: TGCGCCAGCAGCTTGGGGGGACAGGATCACTATGGCTACACCTTC
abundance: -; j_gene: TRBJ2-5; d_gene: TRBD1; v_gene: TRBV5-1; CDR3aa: CASSLATTGGAETQYF; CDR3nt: TGCGCCAGCAGCTTGGCCACGACAGGGGGCGCAGAGACCCAGTACTTC
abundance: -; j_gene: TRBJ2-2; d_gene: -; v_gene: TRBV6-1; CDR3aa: CASSEVRSLGELFF; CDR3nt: TGTGCCAGCAGTGAAGTTAGGTCACTCGGGGAGCTGTTTTTT
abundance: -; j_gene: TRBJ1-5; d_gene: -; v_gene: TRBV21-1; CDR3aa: CASSKAGQGAGQPQHF; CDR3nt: TGTGCCAGCAGCAAAGCGGGACAGGGGGCAGGTCAGCCCCAGCATTTT
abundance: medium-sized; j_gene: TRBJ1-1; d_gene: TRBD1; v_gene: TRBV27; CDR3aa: CASSPTGGDTEAFF; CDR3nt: TGTGCCAGCAGCCCTACAGGGGGTGACACTGAAGCTTTCTTT
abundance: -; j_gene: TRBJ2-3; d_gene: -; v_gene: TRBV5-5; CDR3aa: CASSLAAETDTQYF; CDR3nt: TGTGCCAGCAGCTTAGCGGCGGAGACAGATACGCAGTATTTT
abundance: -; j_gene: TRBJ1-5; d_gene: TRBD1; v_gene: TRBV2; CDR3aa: CASSGTEPQPQHF; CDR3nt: TGTGCCAGCAGCGGGACAGAACCCCAGCCCCAGCATTTT
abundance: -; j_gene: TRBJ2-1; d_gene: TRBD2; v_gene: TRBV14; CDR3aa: CASSRSGLAGGNGEQFF; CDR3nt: TGTGCCAGCAGCCGCTCTGGACTAGCGGGAGGAAATGGGGAGCAGTTCTTC
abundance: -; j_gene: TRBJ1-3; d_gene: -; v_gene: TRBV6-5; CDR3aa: CASSSGQSGNTIYF; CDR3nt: TGTGCCAGCAGTTCCGGACAGAGTGGAAACACCATATATTTT
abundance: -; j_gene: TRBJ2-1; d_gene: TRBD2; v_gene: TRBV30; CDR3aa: CAWSLPSGRTIYNEQFF; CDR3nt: TGTGCCTGGTCCCTACCTAGCGGGAGGACAATTTACAATGAGCAGTTCTTC
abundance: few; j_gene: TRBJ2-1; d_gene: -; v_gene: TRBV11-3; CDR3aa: CASSAGLRRGGNEQFF; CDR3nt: TGTGCCAGCAGCGCGGGGTTGCGGCGGGGCGGTAATGAGCAGTTCTTC
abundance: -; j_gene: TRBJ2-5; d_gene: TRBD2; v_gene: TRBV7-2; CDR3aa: CASSFQRGGQETQYF; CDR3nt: TGTGCCAGCAGCTTCCAGCGGGGGGGCCAAGAGACCCAGTACTTC
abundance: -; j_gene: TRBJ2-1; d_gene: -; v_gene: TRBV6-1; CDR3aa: CASSELGEQFF; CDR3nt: TGTGCCAGCAGTGAATTGGGTGAGCAGTTCTTC
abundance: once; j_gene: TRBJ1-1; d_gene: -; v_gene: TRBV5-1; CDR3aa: CASSLGQSFPMNTEAFF; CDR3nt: TGCGCCAGCAGCCTAGGACAGTCGTTCCCAATGAACACTGAAGCTTTCTTT
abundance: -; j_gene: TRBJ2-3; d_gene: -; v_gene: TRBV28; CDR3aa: CASGRGTSTDTQYF; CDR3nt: TGTGCCAGCGGACGGGGGACTAGCACAGATACGCAGTATTTT
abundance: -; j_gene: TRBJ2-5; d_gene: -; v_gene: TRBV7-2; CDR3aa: CASSIEGLQTQYF; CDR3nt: TGTGCCAGCAGCATTGAGGGCTTGCAGACCCAGTACTTC
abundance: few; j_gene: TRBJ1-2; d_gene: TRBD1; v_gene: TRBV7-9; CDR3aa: CASSLGTGFGYTF; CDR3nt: TGTGCCAGCAGCTTAGGGACAGGGTTTGGCTACACCTTC
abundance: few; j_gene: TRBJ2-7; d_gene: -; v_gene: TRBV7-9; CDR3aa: CASSLRSAQEGGEQYF; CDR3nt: TGTGCCAGCAGCTTACGATCGGCGCAGGAAGGCGGCGAGCAGTACTTC
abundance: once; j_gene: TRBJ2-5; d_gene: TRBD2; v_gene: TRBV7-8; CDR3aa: CASSFGAGVDETQYF; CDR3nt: TGTGCCAGCAGCTTTGGAGCGGGAGTGGATGAGACCCAGTACTTC
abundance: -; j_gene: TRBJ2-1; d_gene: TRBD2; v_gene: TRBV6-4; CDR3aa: CASSLGLEGEQFF; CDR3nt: TGTGCCAGCAGTTTAGGACTAGAAGGGGAGCAGTTCTTC
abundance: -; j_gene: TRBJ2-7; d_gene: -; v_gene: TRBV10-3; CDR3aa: CAISVGDYEQYF; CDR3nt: TGTGCCATCAGTGTTGGGGACTACGAGCAGTACTTC